This T cell receptor beta chain appears in the sequencing data of a study of PD-1 blockade in classical Hodgkin lymphoma. The study, taken as a whole, reports: Patients excluded were those beginning nivolumab under 1 year after ASCT. Newly diagnosed patients and complete responders had comparable diversity at baseline. Possibly reflecting disease activity or prior therapy, repertoire differences have causes that remain undefined.

Every patient was affected by relapse after autologous stem cell transplantation, while exposure to brentuximab vedotin was not uniform. CDR1 is SNHLY, CDR2 FYNNEI, per germline. CDR3 length: 12 amino acids. With V trimmed by 6 bases and J by 8 bases, 6 bases remained unmatched. Only one count was recorded for this clone. Its antigen remains unidentified. Clones were read by immunoSEQ multiplex PCR, and TCRdb kept only the in-frame ones, dropping some. The table includes 90,000 to 100,000 clones, over 85% detected once. The sequencing used peripheral blood mononuclear cells (PBMCs), collected at baseline. The sequence was obtained from a human donor with classical Hodgkin lymphoma. The J gene is TRBJ1-2, the V gene TRBV2; TRBD1 matches 7 bases. DNA for the CDR3: TGTGCCAGCAGAGACAGGGTTTTGGGCTACACCTTC. It translates to CASRDRVLGYTF. Full variable domain (rest looked up from reference TRBV2 and TRBJ1-2): EPEVTQTPSHQVTQMGQEVILRCVPISNHLYFYWYRQILGQKVEFLVSFYNNEISEKSEIFDDQFSVERPDGSNFTLKIRSTKLEDSAMYFCASRDRVLGYTFGSGTRLTVV.